The present entry profiles one T cell receptor beta chain with its context. Fresh peripheral blood (about 10 ml) yielded the PBMCs. The data were obtained in a study of Graves' ophthalmopathy and Graves' hyperthyroidism. At the level of the study: Peripheral blood was obtained at first diagnosis, ahead of any treatment.

The TCR beta CDR3 regions underwent amplification from RNA transcripts. A first-round RT-PCR used HTBI primers, followed by a second-round multiplex PCR. TCRdb re-called the multiplex PCR reads through MiXCR, storing one row per CDR3 protein. This sample has 230,000 or so distinct CDR3 sequences, with about 46% found just once. This CDR3 is built from 18 residues. Germline assignment: CDR1 SNHLY and CDR2 FYNNEI. With V trimmed by 5 bases and J by 6 bases, 18 bases remained unmatched. This chain uses TRBV2 with TRBJ1-5; 8 nucleotides match TRBD1. The sequence came from an adult man with Graves' ophthalmopathy. Sequencing used peripheral blood. This chain's CDR3 is CASSPLGQGGFVGQPQHF. The CDR3 nucleotides read TGTGCCAGCAGTCCACTAGGACAGGGAGGTTTTGTCGGTCAGCCCCAGCATTTT.